This T cell receptor beta chain was retrieved from a study of blood T cells in healthy people across ages. Study-level results: Roughly linear declines in TCR beta diversity per million T cells occurred with age.

A note on this clonotype: Its antigen is currently unknown.

Donation came from healthy Caucasian individuals in Russia who were aged about 6 to 90. The V end lost 3 bases, the J end lost 7 bases, and 7 bases lay between the germline ends. The CDR3 is 11 residues long. Using a J-beta primer mix together with a sample-barcoded 5' primer, a second PCR was run for roughly 6 to 11 cycles. Every cDNA molecule carried a tag from a template-switch adaptor bearing 12 random nucleotides. TCRdb re-called the 5' RACE reads with MiXCR, one entry per CDR3 protein. Of over 600,000 distinct CDR3 sequences detected, around 50% appear once; the ten largest clones hold around a sixth.

The clonotype comes from an older man in good health. Sequencing was done on a sample of blood. The chain combines TRBV12-3 or TRBV12-4 with TRBJ2-7, with D hard to call. The CDR3 loop reads CASSFTWEQYF. The CDR3 DNA reads TGTGCCAGCAGTTTCACGTGGGAGCAGTACTTC.